This T cell receptor (beta chain) was captured by sequencing in a study of T cells in tumors after PD-1 blockade. Profiled with immunoSEQ multiplex PCR; TCRdb holds only in-frame clones, not every one. The repertoire has tens of thousands of clones, 79% of them found once; the top ten carry 15% to 20%. The germline V gene encodes CDR1 KGHDR and CDR2 SFDVKD. This CDR3 comprises 13 residues. V was clipped by 9 bases and J by 4 bases, with 11 bases between them. V is TRBV24-1 and J is TRBJ2-2; D possibly corresponds to TRBD1 (6 bases). This material consisted of PBMCs, taken before anti-PD-1 treatment. The source of this sequence is a human donor with basal cell carcinoma. CDR3 coding DNA: TGTGCCACCTGCAGGGGCGGCACCGGGGAGCTGTTTTTT. It codes for CATCRGGTGELFF.